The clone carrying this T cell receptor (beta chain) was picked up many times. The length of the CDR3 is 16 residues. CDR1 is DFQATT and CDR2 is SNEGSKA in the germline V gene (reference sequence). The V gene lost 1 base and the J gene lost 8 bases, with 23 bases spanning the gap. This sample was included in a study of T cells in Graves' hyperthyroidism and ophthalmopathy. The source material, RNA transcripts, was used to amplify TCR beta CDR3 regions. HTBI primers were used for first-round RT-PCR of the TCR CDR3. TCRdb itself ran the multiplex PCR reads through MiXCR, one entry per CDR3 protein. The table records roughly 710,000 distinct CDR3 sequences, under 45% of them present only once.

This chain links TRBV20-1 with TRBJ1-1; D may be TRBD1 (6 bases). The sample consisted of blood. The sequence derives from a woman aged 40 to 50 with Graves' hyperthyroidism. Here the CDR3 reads CSARGLATGNGAEAFF. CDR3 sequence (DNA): TGCAGTGCTAGAGGCTTAGCCACAGGGAATGGTGCGGAAGCTTTCTTT.